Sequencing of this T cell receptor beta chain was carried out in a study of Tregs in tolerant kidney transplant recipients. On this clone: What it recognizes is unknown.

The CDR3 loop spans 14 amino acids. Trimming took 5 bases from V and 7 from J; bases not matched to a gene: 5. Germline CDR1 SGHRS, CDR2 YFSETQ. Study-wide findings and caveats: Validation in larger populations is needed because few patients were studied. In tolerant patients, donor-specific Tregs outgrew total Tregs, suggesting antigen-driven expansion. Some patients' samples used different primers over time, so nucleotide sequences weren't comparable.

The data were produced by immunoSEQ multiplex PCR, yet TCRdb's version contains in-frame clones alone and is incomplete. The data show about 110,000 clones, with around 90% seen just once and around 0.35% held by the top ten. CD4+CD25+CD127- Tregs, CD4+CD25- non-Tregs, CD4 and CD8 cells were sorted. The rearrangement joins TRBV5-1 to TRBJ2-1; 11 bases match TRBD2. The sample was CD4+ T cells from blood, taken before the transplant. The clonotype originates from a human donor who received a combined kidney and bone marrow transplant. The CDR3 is CASRGTSGSNEQFF. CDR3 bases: TGCGCCAGCAGAGGGACTAGCGGCTCTAATGAGCAGTTCTTC.